Listed below are T cell receptor beta chains from one sample, sequenced in a study of Graves' ophthalmopathy and Graves' hyperthyroidism. TCRdb ran MiXCR on the multiplex PCR reads and lists one entry per CDR3 protein. Here the sample spans about 210,000 distinct CDR3 sequences, 25% to 35% being singletons. Sequencing used peripheral blood. The receptor source for this set is a man in his fifties with Graves' ophthalmopathy. CDR3s include the opening cysteine and the closing phenylalanine or tryptophan. D genes are given only for firm matches. Not every row has a clone size; where given, it reads once, few, many or a size class.

D,V,length,J,size,CDR3,DNA
TRBD1,TRBV9,15,TRBJ2-7,many,CASSLLTGGFTEQYF,TGTGCCAGCAGCTTACTGACAGGGGGCTTTACCGAGCAGTACTTC
TRBD1,TRBV7-2,16,TRBJ1-5,many,CASSPRARGRNQPQHF,TGTGCCAGCAGCCCGCGGGCCAGGGGGCGCAATCAGCCCCAGCATTTT
-,TRBV18,12,TRBJ2-7,many,CASSPSRVEQYF,TGTGCCAGCTCACCTAGCCGGGTCGAGCAGTACTTC
TRBD1,TRBV24-1,16,TRBJ2-2,many,CATSDSGTGSTGELFF,TGTGCCACCAGTGATTCCGGGACAGGGTCGACCGGGGAGCTGTTTTTT
-,TRBV6-2/TRBV6-3,17,TRBJ1-5,few,CASSYGQGFAERQPQHF,TGTGCCAGCAGTTACGGGCAGGGTTTCGCTGAACGTCAGCCCCAGCATTTT
-,TRBV30,11,TRBJ1-1,-,CAWTRNTEAFF,TGTGCCTGGACAAGGAACACTGAAGCTTTCTTT
-,TRBV12-3/TRBV12-4,13,TRBJ2-7,many,CASSLTLAEEQYF,TGTGCCAGCAGTTTAACTCTTGCTGAGGAGCAGTACTTC
TRBD1,TRBV6-5,16,TRBJ2-2,-,CASSLQSPGGTGELFF,TGTGCCAGCAGCTTACAATCCCCAGGGGGCACCGGGGAGCTGTTTTTT
TRBD1,TRBV7-8,14,TRBJ2-5,-,CASRPGTAQETQYF,TGTGCCAGTCGACCCGGGACAGCACAAGAGACCCAGTACTTC
-,TRBV6-1,11,TRBJ1-2,-,CASSELDGYTF,TGTGCCAGCAGTGAATTGGATGGCTACACCTTC
TRBD2,TRBV6-1,13,TRBJ2-7,-,CASTSGRDYEQYF,TGTGCCAGCACGAGCGGGAGGGACTACGAGCAGTACTTC
TRBD1,TRBV6-2/TRBV6-3,14,TRBJ1-1,-,CASSLTGEGTEAFF,TGTGCCAGCAGTCTAACAGGGGAGGGAACTGAAGCTTTCTTT
-,TRBV5-1,17,TRBJ1-1,many,CASEEYGGLSANTEAFF,TGCGCCAGCGAAGAGTATGGGGGATTGAGTGCGAACACTGAAGCTTTCTTT
-,TRBV12-3/TRBV12-4,15,TRBJ1-5,-,CASSLLRGGNQPQHF,TGTGCCAGCAGTTTGTTGAGGGGTGGCAATCAGCCCCAGCATTTT
-,TRBV15,15,TRBJ2-7,many,CATSRDLGQTYEQYF,TGTGCCACCAGCAGAGATCTTGGGCAGACCTACGAGCAGTACTTC
-,TRBV6-1,12,TRBJ2-7,once,CASTGSHYEQYF,TGTGCCAGCACGGGCTCCCACTACGAGCAGTACTTC
-,TRBV18,14,TRBJ2-7,many,CASSPLVQGREQYF,TGTGCCAGCTCACCACTAGTTCAGGGGCGTGAGCAGTACTTC
-,TRBV19,17,TRBJ2-4,many,CASTLWGQPGAKNIQYF,TGTGCCAGTACCCTTTGGGGGCAACCAGGGGCCAAAAACATTCAGTACTTC
TRBD2,TRBV6-6,19,TRBJ2-2,many,CASSFSGTSGRLVTGELFF,TGTGCCAGCAGCTTCTCCGGGACTAGCGGGAGGCTTGTCACCGGGGAGCTGTTTTTT
-,TRBV6-5,17,TRBJ1-5,many,CASSLPTQRPSNQPQHF,TGTGCCAGCAGTCTACCGACGCAGCGTCCCAGCAATCAGCCCCAGCATTTT
-,TRBV6-2/TRBV6-3,14,TRBJ1-1,few,CASSYRDMSTEAFF,TGTGCCAGCAGTTACCGGGATATGTCCACTGAAGCTTTCTTT
-,TRBV11-2,15,TRBJ1-1,-,CASSPRTTVGTEAFF,TGTGCCAGCAGCCCTAGGACGACCGTGGGCACTGAAGCTTTCTTT
-,TRBV7-9,13,TRBJ1-1,many,CASSSALNTEAFF,TGTGCCAGCAGCTCCGCCCTTAACACTGAAGCTTTCTTT
-,TRBV7-6,15,TRBJ2-7,-,CASSPQHKTGLEQYF,TGTGCCAGCAGCCCCCAACACAAAACAGGGCTCGAGCAGTACTTC
-,TRBV12-3/TRBV12-4,17,TRBJ1-1,many,CASSLGLLGQGFTEAFF,TGTGCCAGCAGTTTAGGTCTTTTAGGGCAGGGGTTCACTGAAGCTTTCTTT
-,TRBV2,13,TRBJ1-2,many,CASSENSIYGYTF,TGTGCCAGCAGTGAAAACAGCATTTATGGCTACACCTTC
-,TRBV2,17,TRBJ2-5,many,CASSHTLGSINQETQYF,TGTGCCAGCAGTCATACCTTGGGAAGCATAAACCAAGAGACCCAGTACTTC
-,TRBV19,13,TRBJ1-2,many,CATKQHAGYGYTF,TGTGCCACGAAACAGCATGCAGGCTATGGCTACACCTTC
-,TRBV28,13,TRBJ2-2,many,CASRWGRTGELFF,TGTGCCAGCCGGTGGGGGCGCACCGGGGAGCTGTTTTTT
TRBD2,TRBV20-1,13,TRBJ2-5,many,CSALAGGGETQYF,TGCAGTGCTCTAGCGGGAGGGGGGGAGACCCAGTACTTC
TRBD1,TRBV6-1,16,TRBJ1-6,-,CASRTGQGLYNSPLHF,TGTGCCAGCAGGACGGGACAGGGGCTCTATAATTCACCCCTCCACTTT
TRBD1,TRBV28,14,TRBJ2-4,many,CASTLGQGGNIQYF,TGTGCCAGCACCCTGGGACAGGGTGGAAACATTCAGTACTTC
TRBD2,TRBV4-1,18,TRBJ2-7,many,CASSQGLAGGPSSYEQYF,TGCGCCAGCAGCCAAGGCCTAGCGGGAGGCCCTTCCTCCTACGAGCAGTACTTC
-,TRBV5-1,14,TRBJ2-7,many,CASSLVPDNYEQYF,TGCGCCAGCAGCTTGGTTCCGGACAACTACGAGCAGTACTTC
-,TRBV6-1,18,TRBJ1-5,many,CASSDGIATFDSNQPQHF,TGTGCCAGCAGTGATGGAATAGCTACTTTCGATAGCAATCAGCCCCAGCATTTT
-,TRBV5-6,15,TRBJ1-2,-,CASSSTLRTNYGYTF,TGTGCCAGCAGCTCTACATTACGGACTAACTATGGCTACACCTTC
TRBD1,TRBV30,14,TRBJ1-2,many,CAWEIGTGYYGYTF,TGTGCCTGGGAAATCGGGACAGGTTACTATGGCTACACCTTC
-,TRBV28,14,TRBJ2-5,many,CASSLFDRQETQYF,TGTGCCAGCAGTTTATTTGACAGACAAGAGACCCAGTACTTC
-,TRBV7-9,12,TRBJ1-1,many,CASSFWNTEAFF,TGTGCCAGCAGCTTCTGGAACACTGAAGCTTTCTTT
-,TRBV30,13,TRBJ1-1,many,CAWSVTANTEAFF,TGTGCCTGGAGTGTAACGGCAAACACTGAAGCTTTCTTT
-,TRBV19,14,TRBJ1-5,many,CASRQGASNQPQHF,TGTGCCAGTAGGCAGGGCGCGAGCAATCAGCCCCAGCATTTT
-,TRBV20-1,16,TRBJ2-5,-,CSARDLRGGLQETQYF,TGCAGTGCTAGAGATCTTCGCGGAGGCCTCCAAGAGACCCAGTACTTC
-,TRBV7-2,13,TRBJ1-5,many,CASSLGGDQPQHF,TGTGCCAGCAGCTTAGGAGGGGATCAGCCCCAGCATTTT
TRBD1,TRBV7-2,15,TRBJ2-7,few,CASSLRQGASYEQYF,TGTGCCAGCAGCTTACGACAGGGGGCCTCCTACGAGCAGTACTTC
-,TRBV28,12,TRBJ2-3,once,CAGGTKADTQYF,TGTGCCGGGGGTACGAAGGCAGATACGCAGTATTTT
TRBD1,TRBV20-1,14,TRBJ2-2,many,CSAAGTGNTGELFF,TGCAGTGCTGCCGGGACAGGGAACACCGGGGAGCTGTTTTTT
-,TRBV12-5,15,TRBJ2-5,-,CASGLGQKYQETQYF,TGTGCTAGTGGGTTAGGACAGAAGTACCAAGAGACCCAGTACTTC
-,TRBV29-1,11,TRBJ2-7,many,CSVVLSYEQYF,TGCAGCGTTGTGCTGAGCTACGAGCAGTACTTC
-,TRBV7-9,17,TRBJ2-5,many,CASSPRGGGGHPWTQYF,TGTGCCAGCAGCCCACGAGGGGGGGGAGGCCACCCATGGACCCAGTACTTC
-,TRBV28,15,TRBJ2-5,-,CASSLLQGTQETQYF,TGTGCCAGCAGTTTACTGCAGGGTACCCAAGAGACCCAGTACTTC
-,TRBV4-1,15,TRBJ1-1,many,CASSQDTTENTEAFF,TGCGCCAGCAGCCAAGATACAACTGAGAACACTGAAGCTTTCTTT
-,TRBV12-3/TRBV12-4,15,TRBJ1-5,-,CASSSRGGKTQPQHF,TGTGCCAGCAGTTCCCGGGGGGGGAAGACTCAGCCCCAGCATTTT
-,TRBV7-9,12,TRBJ1-3,-,CASSVFKNTIYF,TGTGCCAGCAGCGTCTTCAAAAACACCATATATTTT
TRBD1,TRBV19,16,TRBJ1-1,-,CASSPRDRGPNTEAFF,TGTGCCAGTAGTCCCCGGGACAGGGGGCCGAACACTGAAGCTTTCTTT
-,TRBV6-6,15,TRBJ2-2,many,CASRRTGPNTGELFF,TGTGCCAGCAGGAGAACCGGACCGAACACCGGGGAGCTGTTTTTT
-,TRBV20-1,14,TRBJ1-1,many,CSARDLTGHTEAFF,TGCAGTGCTAGAGATCTAACGGGGCACACTGAAGCTTTCTTT
-,TRBV6-5,13,TRBJ2-5,many,CASRARGGETQYF,TGTGCCAGCAGGGCGCGCGGCGGAGAGACCCAGTACTTC
-,TRBV7-2,14,TRBJ2-5,many,CASSLRQVGETQYF,TGTGCCAGCAGCCTCCGACAGGTGGGGGAGACCCAGTACTTC
-,TRBV4-3,13,TRBJ1-5,-,CASSQDLIRPQHF,TGCGCCAGCAGCCAAGATTTGATACGGCCCCAGCATTTT